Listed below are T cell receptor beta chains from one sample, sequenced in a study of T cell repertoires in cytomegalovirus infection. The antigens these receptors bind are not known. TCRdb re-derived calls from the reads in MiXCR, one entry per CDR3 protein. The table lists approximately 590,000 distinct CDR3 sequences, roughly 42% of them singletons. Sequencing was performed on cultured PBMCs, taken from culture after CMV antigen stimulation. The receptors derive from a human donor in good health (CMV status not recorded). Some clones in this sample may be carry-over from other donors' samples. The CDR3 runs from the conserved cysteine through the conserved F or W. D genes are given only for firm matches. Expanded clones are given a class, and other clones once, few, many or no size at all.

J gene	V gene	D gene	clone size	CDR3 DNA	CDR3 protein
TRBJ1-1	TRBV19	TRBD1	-	TGTGCCAGGCGCCAGGGGGAGACTGAAGCTTTCTTT	CARRQGETEAFF
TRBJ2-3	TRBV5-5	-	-	TGTGCCAGCAGCTTGGGGGACCCGGACACAGATACGCAGTATTTT	CASSLGDPDTDTQYF
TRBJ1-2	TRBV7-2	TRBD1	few	TGTGCCAGCAGTGTGAACAGGGGTGGCTACACCTTC	CASSVNRGGYTF
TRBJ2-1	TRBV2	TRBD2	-	TGTGCCAGCTTTTCCGAGACTAGCGGGCATGAGCAGTTCTTC	CASFSETSGHEQFF
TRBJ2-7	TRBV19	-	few	TGTGCCAGTCGACAGGACCACGAGCAGTACTTC	CASRQDHEQYF
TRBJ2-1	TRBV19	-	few	TGTGCCAGTAGTATACTCGTTGGACCGCGCTATGAGCAGTTCTTC	CASSILVGPRYEQFF
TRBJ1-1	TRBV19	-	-	TGTGCCAGTAGTTTTCGGGGTTTGGACACTGAAGCTTTCTTT	CASSFRGLDTEAFF
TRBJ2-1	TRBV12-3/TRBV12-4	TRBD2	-	TGTGCCAGCAGCGCAGCGGGGGGGCGGGGGCACAATGAGCAGTTCTTC	CASSAAGGRGHNEQFF
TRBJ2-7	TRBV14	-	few	TGTGCCAGCAGACGTAGCGGTTCTAAACCCTACGAGCAGTACTTC	CASRRSGSKPYEQYF
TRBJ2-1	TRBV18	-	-	TGTGCCAGCTCAGTAGGGCACAGGGCCTACAATGAGCAGTTCTTC	CASSVGHRAYNEQFF
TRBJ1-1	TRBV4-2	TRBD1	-	TGTGCCAGCAGCCAGAACCCGGCAGGGGGCTACACTGAAGCTTTCTTT	CASSQNPAGGYTEAFF
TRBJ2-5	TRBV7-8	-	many	TGTGCCAGCAGCTTCGATAGGAGAGAGACCCAGTACTTC	CASSFDRRETQYF
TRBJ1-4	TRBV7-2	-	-	TGTGCCAGCAGCTTAGCGGCGGCAGGGCCAACTAATGAAAAACTGTTTTTT	CASSLAAAGPTNEKLFF
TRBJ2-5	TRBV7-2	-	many	TGTGCCAGCAGCTTATTTTCCGGGAGCCAAGAGACCCAGTACTTC	CASSLFSGSQETQYF
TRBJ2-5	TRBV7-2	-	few	TGTGCCAGCAGCTTTAACAGGCAAGAGACCCAGTACTTC	CASSFNRQETQYF
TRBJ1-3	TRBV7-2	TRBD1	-	TGTGCCAGCAGCAAGTCGCAGGGGGTAGGAAACACCATATATTTT	CASSKSQGVGNTIYF
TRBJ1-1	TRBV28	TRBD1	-	TGTGCCAGCAGTCCCCAAGGACAGGGGGCTGAAGCTTTCTTT	CASSPQGQGAEAFF
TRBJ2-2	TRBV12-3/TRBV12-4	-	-	TGTGCCAGTTCGGGGGACCAAAGAGGCAGAGGCGGGGAGCTGTTTTTT	CASSGDQRGRGGELFF
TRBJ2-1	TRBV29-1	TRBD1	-	TGCAGCGTCGACACACCGGGACAGGGAAGGTACAATGAGCAGTTCTTC	CSVDTPGQGRYNEQFF
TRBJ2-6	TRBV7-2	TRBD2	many	TGTGCCAGCAGCTTACGAGGCGGGAGCCCGAGCTCTGGGGCCAACGTCCTGACTTTC	CASSLRGGSPSSGANVLTF
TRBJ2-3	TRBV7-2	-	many	TGTGCCAGCAGCTTAGGAGCTACAGATACGCAGTATTTT	CASSLGATDTQYF
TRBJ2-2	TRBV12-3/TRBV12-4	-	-	TGTGCCAGCAGTTTCGCCCCGGGCAGTACGTTCGGGGAGCTGTTTTTT	CASSFAPGSTFGELFF
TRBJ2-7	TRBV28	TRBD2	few	TGTGCCGCTGGGGAGGCGGGAGTGACGTACGAGCAGTACTTC	CAAGEAGVTYEQYF
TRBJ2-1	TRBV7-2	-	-	TGTGCCAGCAGCCGGAGGGCCAGTGCCTACAATGAGCAGTTCTTC	CASSRRASAYNEQFF
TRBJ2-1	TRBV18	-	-	TGTGCCAGCTCACCACCCCTTACTAGCCGATCCTACAATGAGCAGTTCTTC	CASSPPLTSRSYNEQFF
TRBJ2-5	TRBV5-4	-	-	TGTGCCAGCAGCGACCTCAAGGGGCAAGAGACCCAGTACTTC	CASSDLKGQETQYF
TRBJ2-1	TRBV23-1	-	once	TGCGCCAGCAGTAAGAACAGGAGCTCCTACAATGAGCAGTTCTTC	CASSKNRSSYNEQFF
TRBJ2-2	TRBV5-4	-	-	TGTGCCAGCAGCTTGCATTCCAGTACTTATTCGGCCGGGGAGCTGTTTTTT	CASSLHSSTYSAGELFF
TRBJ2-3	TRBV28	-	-	TGTGCCAGCAGTCTTAGGTATTTT	CASSLRYF
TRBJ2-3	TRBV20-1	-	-	TGCAGCTCGAGGAGCAGCTTCGCAGATACGCAGTATTTT	CSSRSSFADTQYF
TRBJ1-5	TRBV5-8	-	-	TGTGCCAGCAGGCGGGACGGCTATAGCAATCAGCCCCAGCATTTT	CASRRDGYSNQPQHF
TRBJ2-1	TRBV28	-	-	TGTGCCAGCAGTTACCTCCTCCAGGCCTACAATGAGCAGTTCTTC	CASSYLLQAYNEQFF
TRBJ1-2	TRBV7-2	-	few	TGTGCCAGCACAACGGGGGACTACTATGGCTACACCTTC	CASTTGDYYGYTF
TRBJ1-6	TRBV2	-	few	TGTGCCAGCAGTGAGGGTGTGGGATCACCCCTCCACTTT	CASSEGVGSPLHF
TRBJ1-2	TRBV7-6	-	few	TGTGCCAGCAGCGATTCCTTGAGGGATGGCTACACCTTC	CASSDSLRDGYTF
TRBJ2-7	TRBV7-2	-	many	TGTGCCAGCAGCTTAGCGAGTGGGGCCTCTACCTCCTACGAGCAGTACTTC	CASSLASGASTSYEQYF
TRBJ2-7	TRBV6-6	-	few	TGTGCCAGCAACCAAGACACCTCCTACGAGCAGTACTTC	CASNQDTSYEQYF
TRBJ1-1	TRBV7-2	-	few	TGTGCCAGCAGCTACAGCCCCAGGGACACTGAAGCTTTCTTT	CASSYSPRDTEAFF
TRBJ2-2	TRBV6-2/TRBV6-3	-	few	TGTGCCAGCAGTTACACGGACCTTTCCTACACCGGGGAGCTGTTTTTT	CASSYTDLSYTGELFF
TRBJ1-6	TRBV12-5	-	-	TGTGCTAGTGGTTCCTTCCTCGGGGGGTACAATTCACCCCTCCACTTT	CASGSFLGGYNSPLHF
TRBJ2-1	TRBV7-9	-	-	TGTGCCAGCAGCCCCCCCCACGCATTCTCCTACAATGAGCAGTTCTTC	CASSPPHAFSYNEQFF
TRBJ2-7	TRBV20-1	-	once	TGCAGTGCTTTAGACAGTCCCGAGCAGTACTTC	CSALDSPEQYF
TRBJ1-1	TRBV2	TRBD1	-	TGTGCCAGCACCCGAGAGAAGGGACAGGGGGATGAAGCTTTCTTT	CASTREKGQGDEAFF
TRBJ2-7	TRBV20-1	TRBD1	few	TGCAGTGCTAGAGACCACTGGACAGGGAAAGACGGGCAGTACTTC	CSARDHWTGKDGQYF
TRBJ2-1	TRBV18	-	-	TGTGCCAGCTCACCTGTAATAGCGGCCCTCAATGAGCAGTTCTTC	CASSPVIAALNEQFF
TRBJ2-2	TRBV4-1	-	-	TGCGCCAGCAGCCACCAGGGGAAGGGCACCGGGGAGCTGTTTTTT	CASSHQGKGTGELFF
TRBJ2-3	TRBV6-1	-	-	TGTGCCTCGAACAACAACTTAGGAGTTGGCACAGATACGCAGTATTTT	CASNNNLGVGTDTQYF
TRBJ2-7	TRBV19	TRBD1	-	TGTGCCAGTTCTTTCCGGACAGGGGTTGAAGAGCAGTACTTC	CASSFRTGVEEQYF
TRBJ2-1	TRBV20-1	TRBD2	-	TGCAGTGCTAGCGGGACTAGCGGGAGCTACGGGAATGAGCAGTTCTTC	CSASGTSGSYGNEQFF
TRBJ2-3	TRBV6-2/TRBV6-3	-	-	TGTGCCAGCAGCCCCCCCGGGGCCCTCAGGCATGGGCAGTATTTT	CASSPPGALRHGQYF
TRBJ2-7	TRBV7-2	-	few	TGTGCCAGCAGCCTCGCAAGGGCTAGCGAGCAGTACTTC	CASSLARASEQYF
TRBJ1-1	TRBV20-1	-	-	TGCAGTGCTCAGGGAAACACTGAAGCTTTCTTT	CSAQGNTEAFF
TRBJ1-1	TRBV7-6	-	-	TGTGCCAGCAGCTTAGCGCCACATTCCACTGAAGCTTTCTTT	CASSLAPHSTEAFF
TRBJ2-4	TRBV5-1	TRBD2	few	TGCGCCAGCAGCCTAGCGGTGTTTGAAGAGGACATTCAGTACTTC	CASSLAVFEEDIQYF